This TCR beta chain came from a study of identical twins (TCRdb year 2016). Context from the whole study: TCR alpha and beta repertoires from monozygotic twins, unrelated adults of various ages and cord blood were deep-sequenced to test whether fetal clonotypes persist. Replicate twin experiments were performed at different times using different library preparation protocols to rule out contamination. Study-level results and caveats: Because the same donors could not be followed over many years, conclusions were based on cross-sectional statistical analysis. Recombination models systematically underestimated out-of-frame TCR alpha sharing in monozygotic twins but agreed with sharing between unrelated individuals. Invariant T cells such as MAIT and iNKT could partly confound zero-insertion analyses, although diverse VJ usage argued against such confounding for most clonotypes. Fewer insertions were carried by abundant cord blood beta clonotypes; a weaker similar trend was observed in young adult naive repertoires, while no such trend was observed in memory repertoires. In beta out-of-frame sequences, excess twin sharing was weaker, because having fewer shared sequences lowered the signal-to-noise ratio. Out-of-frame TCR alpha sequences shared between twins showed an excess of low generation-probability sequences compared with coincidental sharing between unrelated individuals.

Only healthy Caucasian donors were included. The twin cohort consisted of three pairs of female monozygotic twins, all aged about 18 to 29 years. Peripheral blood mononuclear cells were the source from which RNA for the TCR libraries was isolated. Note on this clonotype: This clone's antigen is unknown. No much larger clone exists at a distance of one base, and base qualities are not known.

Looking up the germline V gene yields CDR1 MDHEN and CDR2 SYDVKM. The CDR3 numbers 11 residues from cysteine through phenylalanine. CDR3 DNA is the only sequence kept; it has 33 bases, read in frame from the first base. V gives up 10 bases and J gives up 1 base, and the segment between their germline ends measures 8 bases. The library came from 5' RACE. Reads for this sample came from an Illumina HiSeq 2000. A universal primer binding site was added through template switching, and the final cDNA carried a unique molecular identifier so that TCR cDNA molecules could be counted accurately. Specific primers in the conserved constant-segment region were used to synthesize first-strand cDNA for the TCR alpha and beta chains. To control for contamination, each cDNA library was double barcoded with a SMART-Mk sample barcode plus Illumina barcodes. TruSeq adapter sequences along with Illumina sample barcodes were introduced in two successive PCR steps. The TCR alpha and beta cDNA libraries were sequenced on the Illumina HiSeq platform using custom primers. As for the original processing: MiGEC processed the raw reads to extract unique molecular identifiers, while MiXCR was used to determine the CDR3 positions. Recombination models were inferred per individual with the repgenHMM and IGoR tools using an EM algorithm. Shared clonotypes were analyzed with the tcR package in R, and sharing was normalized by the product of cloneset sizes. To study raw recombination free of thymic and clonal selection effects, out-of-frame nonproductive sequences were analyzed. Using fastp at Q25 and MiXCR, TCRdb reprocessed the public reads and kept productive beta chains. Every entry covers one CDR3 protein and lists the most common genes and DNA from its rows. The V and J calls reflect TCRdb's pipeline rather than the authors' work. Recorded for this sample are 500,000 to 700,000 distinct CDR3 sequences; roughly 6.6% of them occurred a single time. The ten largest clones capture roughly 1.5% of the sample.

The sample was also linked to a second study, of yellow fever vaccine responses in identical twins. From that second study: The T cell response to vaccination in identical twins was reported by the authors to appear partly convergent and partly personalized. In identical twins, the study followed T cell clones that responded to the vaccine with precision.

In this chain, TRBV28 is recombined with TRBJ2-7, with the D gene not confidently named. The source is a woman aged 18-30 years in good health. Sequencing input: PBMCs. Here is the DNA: TGTGCCACACTGAGATCCTACGAGCAGTACTTC. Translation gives CATLRSYEQYF.